This is a list of T cell receptor beta chains from one sample in a study of cytomegalovirus exposure and HLA in healthy donors. Sequencing was performed with immunoSEQ multiplex PCR; in TCRdb, only in-frame clones are kept and a portion is missing. The sample consists of 200,000 to 250,000 clones, roughly 78% of them appearing once. Sequenced: PBMCs. All receptors come from a boy younger than 18 in good health and CMV-seronegative. The conserved cysteine and the conserved F or W are not part of the CDR3 here. The order of the fields is CDR3 protein, V gene, CDR3 length, D gene, clone size. D genes are given only for firm matches. Clone sizes are given selectively: once, few, many, or a class where the clone is expanded.

CDR3: ASSSRTSGYNEQF
V: TRBV7-9
length: 13
D: TRBD2
size: few

CDR3: ASSMSASSYEQY
V: TRBV19
length: 12
D: .
size: .

CDR3: ASLEDRTNYGYT
V: TRBV19
length: 12
D: .
size: .

CDR3: ASSLAWDSTEAF
V: TRBV5-1
length: 12
D: TRBD1
size: .

CDR3: ASSLRRSVRNQPQH
V: TRBV14
length: 14
D: .
size: .

CDR3: ASSLEGGRVETQY
V: TRBV7-2
length: 13
D: TRBD2
size: .

CDR3: ASSSGWDRPNYGYT
V: TRBV7-9
length: 14
D: TRBD1
size: once

CDR3: ASSLGGWSSYEQY
V: TRBV7-8
length: 13
D: TRBD2
size: .

CDR3: ASSWPSGRARDTQY
V: TRBV6-5
length: 14
D: TRBD2
size: .

CDR3: ASSEVDGISSYEQY
V: TRBV6-1
length: 14
D: .
size: .

CDR3: ASSEVGLAGGYTDTQY
V: TRBV6-1
length: 16
D: TRBD2
size: .

CDR3: ASSLEGGQF
V: TRBV5-1
length: 9
D: .
size: few

CDR3: ASSRTDRGPSTDTQY
V: TRBV4-1
length: 15
D: TRBD1
size: once

CDR3: AAAAGATNEKLF
V: TRBV30
length: 12
D: .
size: .

CDR3: ASSLGGGPRLETQY
V: TRBV7-7
length: 14
D: .
size: .

CDR3: SEIRGGSANYGYT
V: TRBV29-1
length: 13
D: .
size: .

CDR3: ASSDRGLAEVIYNEQF
V: TRBV10-1
length: 16
D: TRBD2
size: few

CDR3: ASSYGTDDYGYT
V: TRBV2
length: 12
D: TRBD1
size: .

CDR3: ASSSSVCEAF
V: TRBV4-1
length: 10
D: .
size: .

CDR3: ARKGGKNTGELF
V: TRBV5-1
length: 12
D: TRBD2
size: .

CDR3: ASSPPMKGGSYEQF
V: TRBV4-1
length: 14
D: TRBD2
size: .

CDR3: ASSARGINYGYT
V: TRBV6-6
length: 12
D: TRBD1
size: once

CDR3: ASTPGGYASGNTIY
V: TRBV19
length: 14
D: .
size: .

CDR3: ASSLDSSSTDTQY
V: TRBV5-4
length: 13
D: .
size: .

CDR3: ASSTRTSGVYNEQF
V: TRBV7-2
length: 14
D: TRBD2
size: .

CDR3: ASSVGTGASGANVLT
V: TRBV6-4
length: 15
D: TRBD1
size: .

CDR3: ATSRGKGGGAETQY
V: TRBV15
length: 14
D: .
size: .

CDR3: ASSYPPDSYSYEQY
V: TRBV21-1
length: 14
D: .
size: .

CDR3: ASSLSPSLGQGYEQY
V: TRBV5-1
length: 15
D: TRBD1
size: .

CDR3: ATSRGDRYSYGYT
V: TRBV15
length: 13
D: TRBD1
size: .

CDR3: ASSVVAGSGELF
V: TRBV9
length: 12
D: .
size: .

CDR3: ASSLGGGHPSGNTIY
V: TRBV7-3
length: 15
D: .
size: few

CDR3: SVGGLANEQF
V: TRBV29-1
length: 10
D: .
size: .

CDR3: ASSVGTGLGYGYT
V: TRBV9
length: 13
D: TRBD1
size: .

CDR3: ASTHDEGGTDTQY
V: TRBV6-1
length: 13
D: .
size: .

CDR3: AISAGTGLNNEQF
V: TRBV10-3
length: 13
D: TRBD1
size: .

CDR3: ASGRAQETQY
V: TRBV5-4
length: 10
D: .
size: .

CDR3: SVANGASGGGYYNEQF
V: TRBV29-1
length: 16
D: TRBD2
size: .

CDR3: ASSESYRVPYEQY
V: TRBV25-1
length: 13
D: .
size: once

CDR3: ASSSGQGSSYEQY
V: TRBV5-1
length: 13
D: TRBD1
size: .

CDR3: ASSLTGGGEKLF
V: TRBV11-2
length: 12
D: TRBD1
size: .